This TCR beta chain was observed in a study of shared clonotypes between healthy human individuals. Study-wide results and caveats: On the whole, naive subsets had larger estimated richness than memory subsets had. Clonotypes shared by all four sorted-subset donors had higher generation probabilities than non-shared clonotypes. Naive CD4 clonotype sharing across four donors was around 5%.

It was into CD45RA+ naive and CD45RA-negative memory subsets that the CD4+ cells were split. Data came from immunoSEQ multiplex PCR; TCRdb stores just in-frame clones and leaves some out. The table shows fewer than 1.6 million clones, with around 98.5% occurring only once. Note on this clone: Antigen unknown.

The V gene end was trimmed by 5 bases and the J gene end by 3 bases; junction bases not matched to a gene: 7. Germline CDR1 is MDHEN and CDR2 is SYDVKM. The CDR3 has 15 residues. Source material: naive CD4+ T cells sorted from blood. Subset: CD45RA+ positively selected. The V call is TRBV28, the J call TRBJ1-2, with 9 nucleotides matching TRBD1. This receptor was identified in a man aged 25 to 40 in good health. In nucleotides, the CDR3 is TGTGCCAGCAGTCCGGGACAGGGTCCCTACTATGGCTACACCTTC. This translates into CASSPGQGPYYGYTF.